These 29 T cell receptor beta chains were sequenced from one sample in a study of neurological immune-mediated disorders. TCRdb reanalysed the 5' RACE reads using MiXCR and keeps one entry per CDR3 protein. The data show about 66,000 distinct CDR3 sequences, under 5% seen once. Sample: PBMCs. Every receptor here comes from a young man with multiple sclerosis.

The J gene is TRBJ2-2, the V gene TRBV7-6; 7 positions agree with TRBD1. CDR3 length equals 19 residues. CDR1 SGHVS and CDR2 FNYEAQ come from the germline V gene. The V segment lost 1 base and the J segment 5 bases; nucleotides outside the gene matches: 16. The CDR3 spells CASSLDLLVRRGNTGELFF. DNA for the CDR3: TGTGCCAGCAGCTTAGATTTATTGGTCCGCAGGGGGAATACCGGGGAGCTGTTTTTT.

Points on this clonotype: This clone may be a read error of a much larger clone one base away. V and J are TRBV11-2 and TRBJ2-3; maybe TRBD2 (6 bases). The CDR3 is made up of 14 amino acids. The germline gives CDR1 SGHAT, CDR2 FQNNGV. V dropped 5 bases and J dropped 4 bases, with 13 bases sitting between them. In nucleotides, the CDR3 is TGTGCCAGCAGCCAGACTAGTCCCGCAGATACGCAGTATTTT. Translated: CASSQTSPADTQYF.

This clonotype was recorded many times. V is TRBV10-3 and J is TRBJ1-1, with D tentatively TRBD1 (6 bases). The CDR3 has 13 residues. V lost 8 bases, J lost 4 bases, and 14 bases lay in between. Per germline, CDR1 ENHRY and CDR2 SYGVKD. The CDR3 here is CAIRTEIGTEAFF. Here the CDR3 DNA reads TGTGCCATCCGGACAGAAATAGGCACTGAAGCTTTCTTT.

In this sample, this clonotype turned up many times. CDR3 sequence: CASSSDRLGTDTQYF. The CDR3, as DNA: TGCGCCAGCAGCTCGGACAGGCTTGGCACAGATACGCAGTATTTT. This sequence joins TRBV5-1 and TRBJ2-3; 7 bases are a match to TRBD1. V dropped 3 bases and J dropped 1; count of bases not matched to a gene: 5. Germline CDR1 reads SGHRS; CDR2 reads YFSETQ. The CDR3 loop spans 15 amino acids.

This clonotype was seen at least ten times. The chain recombines TRBV5-1 with TRBJ2-7; TRBD2 might be the D (5 bases). V was shortened by 5 bases and J by 4 bases, with 13 bases between the two germline ends. Germline V gives CDR1 SGHRS, CDR2 YFSETQ. The CDR3 runs to 13 residues. CDR3 DNA: TGCGCCAGCAGACGGGATCCCGAATACGAGCAGTACGTC. Residues: CASRRDPEYEQYV.

This clonotype was counted at least ten times. J is TRBJ1-3 and V is TRBV7-9, with D possibly matching TRBD1 (6 bases). Trimming pared 2 bases from V and 6 bases from J, leaving 17 bases between. The CDR3 has 16 residues. CDR1 SEHNR and CDR2 FQNEAQ come from the germline V gene (reference sequence). The CDR3 region is CASSLSTEQGENTIYF. In DNA form, the CDR3 reads TGTGCCAGCAGCTTATCGACGGAACAGGGTGAAAACACCATATATTTT.

This clonotype has ten or more counts. The chain couples TRBV5-1 to TRBJ2-7, with 11 bases lining up with TRBD1. This CDR3 region has 14 residues. The J segment lost 2 bases and the V segment lost 3 bases, leaving 1 base of the junction unmatched. Germline CDR1 and CDR2: SGHRS and YFSETQ. CDR3 nucleotide sequence: TGCGCCAGCAGCTGGGGACAGGGGGCCTACGAGCAGTACGTC. Translated: CASSWGQGAYEQYV.

This clonotype was observed many times. The gene calls are TRBV4-1 and TRBJ1-6, with D unresolved. CDR1 and CDR2 from the germline V gene are MGHRA and YSYEKL. The CDR3 totals 15 residues. The V gene lost 0 bases and the J gene lost 8 bases, with 11 bases spanning the gap. CDR3 sequence: CASSQDRGMDSPLHF. The CDR3 coding sequence is TGCGCCAGCAGCCAAGACAGAGGGATGGATTCACCCCTCCACTTT.

This clonotype has a handful of counts. This sequence joins TRBV7-2 and TRBJ2-3, with 10 nucleotides matching TRBD2. Trimming removed 0 bases from V and 4 bases from J; junction bases left unmatched: 4. The CDR3 contains 16 residues. Per the germline V gene, CDR1 is SGHTA and CDR2 is FQGNSA. The CDR3 nucleotides read TGTGCCAGCAGCTTAGCTGGCCTAGCGGGAGCAGATACGCAGTATTTT. It codes for CASSLAGLAGADTQYF. Full variable domain (outside the CDR3, taken from reference TRBV7-2 and TRBJ2-3): GAGVSQSPSNKVTEKGKDVELRCDPISGHTALYWYRQSLGQGLEFLIYFQGNSAPDKSGLPSDRFSAERTGGSVSTLTIQRTQQEDSAVYLCASSLAGLAGADTQYFGPGTRLTVL.

The CDR3 bases are TGTGCCAGCAGCGCTCCGGGAAAGGGCACAGATACGCAGTATTTT. Its translation is CASSAPGKGTDTQYF. V usage is TRBV9 and J usage is TRBJ2-3, with a tentative D call TRBD2 (5 bases). Trimming pared 3 bases from V and 1 base from J, leaving 12 bases between. Per the germline V gene, CDR1 is SGDLS and CDR2 is YYNGEE. This CDR3 is built from 15 residues.

This clonotype was recorded many times. The CDR3: CASSSTGSTEAFF. As DNA, the CDR3 is TGCGCCAGCAGCTCGACAGGGTCGACTGAAGCTTTCTTT. V is TRBV5-1 and J is TRBJ1-1; 7 bases are shared with TRBD1. The CDR3 contains 13 residues. Germline loops: CDR1 SGHRS, CDR2 YFSETQ. The J segment lost 5 bases and the V segment lost 3 bases, leaving 4 bases of the junction unmatched.

The CDR3 sequence is CASSRRGQGAGELFF. CDR3 nucleotide sequence: TGTGCCAGCAGCAGGAGAGGACAGGGCGCCGGGGAGCTGTTTTTT. This chain joins TRBV5-6 and TRBJ2-2, with TRBD1 identical over 8 bases. The CDR3 covers 15 residues. V dropped 4 bases and J dropped 6; count of bases not matched to a gene: 8. The germline CDR1 and CDR2 sequences are SGHDT and YYEEEE.

This clonotype was counted ten times or more. This chain joins TRBV19 and TRBJ2-5, with D unclear. The CDR3 length is 15 residues. The germline gives CDR1 LNHDA, CDR2 SQIVND (reference sequence). Trimming left V 6 bases short and J 1 base short, with 15 bases between. The CDR3 loop reads CASRRRSGGQETQYF. The CDR3 DNA reads as TGTGCCAGTAGGCGCCGATCAGGCGGCCAAGAGACCCAGTACTTC.

Points on this clonotype: A read error is possible here, since a much larger clone lies one base away. The V gene is TRBV29-1, the J gene TRBJ1-1; 8 bases match TRBD1. The CDR3 contains 13 residues. In germline, CDR1 is SQVTM, CDR2 ANQGSEA. The junction had 5 bases not matched to a gene; V was cut back by 7 bases and J by 1 base. Written as DNA, the CDR3 is TGCAGCGGTAGGACAGGGTGGAACACTGAAGCTTTCTTT. Its protein is CSGRTGWNTEAFF.

This clonotype was detected many times. This chain uses TRBV5-6 with TRBJ1-1; D is uncertain. This CDR3 is 15 amino acids long. Germline-derived CDR1 and CDR2 are SGHDT and YYEEEE. The V gene lost 4 bases and the J gene lost 4 bases, with 17 bases spanning the gap. This CDR3 is CASSPGGEVRTEAFF. DNA of the CDR3: TGTGCCAGCAGCCCGGGCGGCGAGGTACGCACTGAAGCTTTCTTT. Variable domain in full (rest from reference TRBV5-6 and TRBJ1-1): DAGVTQSPTHLIKTRGQQVTLRCSPKSGHDTVSWYQQALGQGPQFIFQYYEEEERQRGNFPDRFSGHQFPNYSSELNVNALLLGDSALYLCASSPGGEVRTEAFFGQGTRLTVV.

The CDR3 DNA reads TGTGCCAGCAGCTTGGTCCCACAGGGTATAGTGACCGGGGAGCTGTTTTTT. Amino acids: CASSLVPQGIVTGELFF. V and J are TRBV5-5 and TRBJ2-2, with a weak D call TRBD1 (6 bases). Germline CDR1 and CDR2: SGHKS and YYEKEE (reference sequence). The V and J ends lost 0 bases and 5 bases respectively, with 17 bases between them. The CDR3 is 17 amino acids. Together with reference TRBV5-5 and TRBJ2-2, the CDR3 gives the full variable domain: DAGVTQSPTHLIKTRGQQVTLRCSPISGHKSVSWYQQVLGQGPQFIFQYYEKEERGRGNFPDRFSARQFPNYSSELNVNALLLGDSALYLCASSLVPQGIVTGELFFGEGSRLTVL.

Many counts were recorded for this clonotype. The chain is built from TRBV6-2 or TRBV6-3 and TRBJ2-4, with D uncertain. Trimming cost V 7 bases and J 2 bases, with 15 bases left between them. The CDR3 covers 15 residues. The germline V gene has CDR1 MNHEY and CDR2 SVGEGT. The CDR3 DNA reads as TGTGCCAGCACTCGCAGTCGGGTATCCAAAAACATTCAGTACTTC. Translation: CASTRSRVSKNIQYF.

In regard to this clonotype: The junction does not match germline at one end; this may be a read error. V is TRBV5-1 and J is TRBJ1-6; D unresolved. There are 14 residues in the CDR3. Germline V gene sequence: CDR1 SGHRS, CDR2 YFSETQ. Written as DNA, the CDR3 is TGCGCCAGCAGCTTGTCGACGGCTAATTCACCCCTCAACTTT. The encoded protein is CASSLSTANSPLNF.

This clonotype has a count of ten or more. The V call is TRBV4-1, the J call TRBJ2-3; D not certain. CDR3 length: 16 amino acids. Germline loops: CDR1 MGHRA, CDR2 YSYEKL. Trimming cost V 2 bases and J 0 bases, with 12 bases left between them. The CDR3 spells CASSQPGVPSTDTQYF. The CDR3 DNA sequence: TGCGCCAGCAGCCAACCCGGTGTGCCTAGCACAGATACGCAGTATTTT.

This clonotype has at least ten counts. This rearrangement joins TRBV6-6 to TRBJ1-1; a weak D match, TRBD1 (5 bases). Germline-derived CDR1 and CDR2 are MNHNY and SVGAGI (reference sequence). Trimming removed 6 bases from V and 2 bases from J, with 10 bases in between. The length of the CDR3 is 13 residues. The CDR3 sequence is CASSQGPNTEAFF. CDR3 nucleotide sequence: TGTGCCAGCAGCCAGGGCCCAAACACTGAAGCTTTCTTT.

This clonotype was seen ten or more times. The chain combines TRBV4-1 with TRBJ1-2; no firm D call. Trimming took off 1 base at V and 4 bases at J, with 10 bases between the two ends. This CDR3 has 14 amino acids. Germline CDR1 and CDR2: MGHRA and YSYEKL. The CDR3 DNA reads as TGCGCCAGCAGCCAAGGGCGAATAGGCTATGGCTACACCTTC. Protein sequence: CASSQGRIGYGYTF.

The chain has TRBV27 and TRBJ2-7; 11 bases agree with TRBD1. V trimming: 5 bases; J trimming: 6 bases; junction bases outside the gene matches: 6. The CDR3 totals 14 residues. Germline V gives CDR1 MNHEY, CDR2 SMNVEV (reference sequence). The chain's CDR3 is CASSPGTGGREQYF. The CDR3 region has the DNA TGTGCCAGCAGTCCCGGGACAGGGGGGCGCGAGCAGTACTTC.

V gene TRBV6-1 combines with J gene TRBJ1-5, with 7 bases lining up with TRBD1. The V gene end was trimmed by 4 bases and the J gene end by 6 bases; junction bases not matched to a gene: 9. The CDR3 runs 15 residues. The germline gives CDR1 MNHNS, CDR2 SASEGT. For the CDR3, the DNA is TGTGCCAGCAGTGCCCGGGGACAGTTGTTTCAGCCCCAGCATTTT. Protein sequence: CASSARGQLFQPQHF.

This clonotype has just a few counts. The chain has TRBV29-1 and TRBJ2-1; 14 nucleotides line up with TRBD2. Germline CDR1 SQVTM, CDR2 ANQGSEA. V lost 4 bases and J lost 5; bases outside the gene matches: 4. CDR3 length equals 15 residues. CDR3 sequence (DNA): TGCAGCGTTGTAGGACTAGCGGGGGGCCACAATGAGCAGTTCTTC. It yields the protein CSVVGLAGGHNEQFF.

This clonotype was detected many times. In nucleotides, the CDR3 is TGTGCCAGCAGCTTAGCGGGTTCCAATCAGCCCCAGCATTTT. Protein: CASSLAGSNQPQHF. The chain uses TRBV11-1 and TRBJ1-5; D call uncertain. CDR1 is SGHAT and CDR2 is FQDESV in the germline V gene (reference sequence). V lost 0 bases and J 3 bases, leaving 6 bases between the germline ends. This CDR3 is 14 amino acids long.

This clonotype has ten or more counts. V gene TRBV9 combines with J gene TRBJ2-6; 9 bases align to TRBD1. J gave up 4 bases and V 7 bases, and 3 bases lay outside the gene matches. The CDR3 loop spans 14 amino acids. The germline CDR1 and CDR2 sequences are SGDLS and YYNGEE. Here the CDR3 reads CASGTGPGANVLTF. DNA of the CDR3: TGTGCCAGCGGGACAGGGCCCGGGGCCAACGTCCTGACTTTC. Full variable domain (outside the CDR3, taken from reference TRBV9 and TRBJ2-6): DSGVTQTPKHLITATGQRVTLRCSPRSGDLSVYWYQQSLDQGLQFLIQYYNGEERAKGNILERFSAQQFPDLHSELNLSSLELGDSALYFCASGTGPGANVLTFGAGSRLTVL.

This clonotype was counted many times. V usage is TRBV7-9 and J usage is TRBJ2-3; TRBD1 aligns across 11 bases. The CDR3 contains 16 residues. Looked up from germline, CDR1 is SEHNR and CDR2 is FQNEAQ (reference sequence). Germline trimming cut 2 bases from V and 6 bases from J; bases unmatched to any gene: 7. CDR3: CASSLTRDRGSDTQYF. The CDR3 nucleotides read TGTGCCAGCAGCTTAACCAGGGACAGGGGGTCCGATACGCAGTATTTT.

This clonotype has only one observation. The genes are TRBV20-1 and TRBJ2-2; 7 bases are shared with TRBD1. Germline CDR1 and CDR2: DFQATT and SNEGSKA (reference sequence). The CDR3 loop spans 13 amino acids. Unmatched junction bases numbered 6, after V lost 3 bases and J lost 8 bases. CDR3 nucleotide sequence: TGCAGTGCTAGTAGACAGGGCGAGGGGGAGCTGTTTTTT. It is translated as CSASRQGEGELFF.

The chain is built from TRBV5-1 and TRBJ1-2, with D maybe TRBD1 (5 bases). Trimming cost V 4 bases and J 0 bases, with 7 bases left between them. The CDR3 is made up of 13 amino acids. The germline CDR1 and CDR2 sequences are SGHRS and YFSETQ. The CDR3 here is CASSQTANYGYTF. DNA for the CDR3: TGCGCCAGCAGCCAGACAGCTAACTATGGCTACACCTTC.